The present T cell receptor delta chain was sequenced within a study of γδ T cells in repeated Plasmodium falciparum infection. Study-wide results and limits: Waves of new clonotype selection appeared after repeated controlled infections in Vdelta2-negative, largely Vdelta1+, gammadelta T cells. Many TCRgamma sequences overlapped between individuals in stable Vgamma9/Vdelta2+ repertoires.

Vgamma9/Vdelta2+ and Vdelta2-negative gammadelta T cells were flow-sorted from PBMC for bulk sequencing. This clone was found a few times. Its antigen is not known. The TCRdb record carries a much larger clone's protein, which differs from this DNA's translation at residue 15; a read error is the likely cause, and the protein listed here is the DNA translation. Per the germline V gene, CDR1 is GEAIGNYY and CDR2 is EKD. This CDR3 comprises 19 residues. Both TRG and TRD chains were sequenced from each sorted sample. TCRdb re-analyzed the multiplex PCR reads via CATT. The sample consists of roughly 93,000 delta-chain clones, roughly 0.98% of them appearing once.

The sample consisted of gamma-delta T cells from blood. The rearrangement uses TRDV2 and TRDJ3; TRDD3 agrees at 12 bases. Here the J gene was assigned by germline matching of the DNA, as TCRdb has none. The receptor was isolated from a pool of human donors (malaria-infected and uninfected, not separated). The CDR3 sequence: CACDWVLGDTTWDTQQMFF. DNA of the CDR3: TGTGCCTGTGACTGGGTACTGGGGGATACCACCTGGGACACCCAACAGATGTTTTTC.